The 24 T cell receptor beta chains below come from one sample, sequenced in a study of CXCR3-negative and CXCR3-positive naive CD8 T cells. The study's findings and limits: CXCR3-negative naive cells had less hydrophobic TRB CDR3s than did CXCR3-positive naive cells.

No antigen has been assigned to these receptors. The study made its TRB cDNA libraries by 5' RACE, adding UMI labels. Reprocessing the 5' RACE reads, TCRdb reports a single entry for every CDR3 protein and omits DNA. In all, the sample yields roughly 130,000 distinct CDR3 sequences. Sequencing used naive CXCR3+ CD8+ T cells from blood. Subset here: CD45RO-CCR7+CD27+CD95- naive CD8+ T cells expressing CXCR3 (TNR3+). Receptor source: a human donor in good health. Some clones in this sample may be carry-over from other donors' samples.

The rearrangement links TRBV7-9 to TRBJ2-7. The CDR3 runs to 14 residues. Germline-derived CDR1 and CDR2 are SEHNR and FQNEAQ (reference sequence). CDR3 sequence: CASSSLSGPYEQYF.

This chain links TRBV6-5 with TRBJ2-5; the TCRdb call, TRBD1, lacks DNA for checking. The CDR3 totals 15 residues. Germline V lookup: CDR1 MNHEY, CDR2 SVGAGI. The CDR3 loop is CASSYRGQGWETQYF.

The chain is built from TRBV28 and TRBJ2-3. The CDR3 consists of 14 residues. Germline V lookup: CDR1 MDHEN, CDR2 SYDVKM. The CDR3 loop reads CASSLGRGTDTQYF.

The chain is built from TRBV6-5 and TRBJ2-1. This CDR3 is 12 amino acids long. The germline gives CDR1 MNHEY, CDR2 SVGAGI. The CDR3 sequence is CASSALDNEQFF.

This chain links TRBV3-1 with TRBJ2-7. The CDR3 is 13 amino acids. Germline V gene data show CDR1 as LGHDT and CDR2 as YNNKEL (reference sequence). CDR3 amino acids: CASSQGLGYEQYF.

The rearrangement uses TRBV7-8 and TRBJ2-1; TCRdb names TRBD1, which stays unverified in the absence of DNA. Germline CDR1 SGHVS, CDR2 FQNEAQ. The CDR3 length is 13 residues. CDR3 loop: CASSSSPGSEQFF.

V gene TRBV15 combines with J gene TRBJ2-1; the D gene TCRdb calls, TRBD1, cannot be checked with no DNA. The CDR3 has 13 amino acids. Looked up from germline, CDR1 is LNHNV and CDR2 is YYDKDF (reference sequence). CDR3 loop: CATSAGADNEQFF.

The V and J genes are TRBV29-1 and TRBJ1-2. CDR3 size: 15 residues. The V gene's germline CDR1 is SQVTM and CDR2 ANQGSEA. The CDR3 here is CSVEDGTRRGYGYTF.

V gene TRBV9 combines with J gene TRBJ1-1; TCRdb gives TRBD1 as the D gene, but with no DNA this cannot be confirmed. Germline loops: CDR1 SGDLS, CDR2 YYNGEE. The CDR3 consists of 14 residues. The CDR3 sequence: CASSAGGENTEAFF.

This sequence joins TRBV29-1 and TRBJ1-3. There are 13 residues in the CDR3. The V gene's germline CDR1 is SQVTM and CDR2 ANQGSEA. CDR3 sequence: CSVETDSGNTIYF.

The chain links TRBV7-9 to TRBJ2-1; TCRdb reports TRBD2, a call that lacks DNA to check it against. Per germline, CDR1 SEHNR and CDR2 FQNEAQ (reference sequence). The CDR3 consists of 13 residues. CDR3 in amino acids: CASSPYSGNEQFF.

The chain recombines TRBV14 with TRBJ2-3; the D call from TCRdb, TRBD1, cannot be confirmed without DNA. The CDR3 totals 14 residues. Germline assignment: CDR1 SGHDN and CDR2 FVKESK. This chain's CDR3 is CASSQRGSRATQYF.

This sequence joins TRBV29-1 and TRBJ2-1; TCRdb's D call of TRBD2 is untestable without DNA. Germline CDR1 reads SQVTM; CDR2 reads ANQGSEA. The CDR3 runs to 13 residues. The CDR3 region is CSERGLAGYEQFF.

The chain is built from TRBV9 and TRBJ2-1; TCRdb's assignment of TRBD1 cannot be checked, as there is no DNA. The CDR3 length is 16 residues. Germline V gives CDR1 SGDLS, CDR2 YYNGEE. This CDR3 reads CASSPRDRGRVNEQFF.

V is TRBV2 and J is TRBJ2-1; there is no DNA to check the TCRdb D call of TRBD2. This CDR3 contains 17 residues. Germline CDR1 and CDR2: SNHLY and FYNNEI. This chain's CDR3 is CASSLLLATSSYNEQFF.

The CDR3 region is CASSQGVGGDYGYTF. The V gene is TRBV4-1, the J gene TRBJ1-2; TCRdb lists TRBD1, though no DNA is available to test this call. This CDR3 has 15 residues. The germline V gene encodes CDR1 MGHRA and CDR2 YSYEKL.

The chain employs TRBV20-1 and TRBJ2-5; there is no DNA to check the TCRdb D call of TRBD2. This CDR3 region has 17 residues. CDR1 DFQATT and CDR2 SNEGSKA come from the germline V gene (reference sequence). This CDR3 is CSAARGFSGGAIETQYF.

The chain couples TRBV28 to TRBJ2-5; without DNA, the TCRdb call of TRBD2 cannot be checked. This CDR3 has 16 amino acids. The V gene's germline CDR1 is MDHEN and CDR2 SYDVKM. The CDR3 protein is CASTYLASGGTETQYF.

The gene calls are TRBV18 and TRBJ2-2. Per the germline V gene, CDR1 is KGHSH and CDR2 is LQKENI. This CDR3 comprises 15 residues. CDR3 loop: CASSPLARNTGELFF.

The chain carries TRBV14 and TRBJ2-1. From germline, CDR1 is SGHDN and CDR2 FVKESK. This CDR3 is built from 15 residues. This chain's CDR3 is CASSGLRTDDNEQFF.

This chain connects TRBV28 to TRBJ1-6. This CDR3 has 15 amino acids. The germline V gene encodes CDR1 MDHEN and CDR2 SYDVKM. This CDR3 reads CASSLLLTGNSPLHF.

The chain combines TRBV6-6 with TRBJ2-5; TCRdb indicates TRBD1, and absent DNA this call remains unverified. In germline, CDR1 is MNHNY, CDR2 SVGAGI (reference sequence). The CDR3 is 15 residues long. The CDR3 spells CASSPMTQATETQYF.

V gene TRBV20-1 combines with J gene TRBJ2-3; TCRdb picks TRBD2, but there is no DNA to check that call. CDR3 length: 16 amino acids. The germline V gene encodes CDR1 DFQATT and CDR2 SNEGSKA (reference sequence). CDR3 sequence reads: CSAREKNGGALDTQYF.

The chain joins TRBV5-1 to TRBJ1-1; TCRdb proposes TRBD1, but this gene call is untestable without DNA. Per the germline V gene, CDR1 is SGHRS and CDR2 is YFSETQ. This CDR3 has 14 amino acids. The CDR3 sequence: CASSVRQGDTEALF. Based on the CDR3 plus reference TRBV5-1 and TRBJ1-1, the full variable domain is KAGVTQTPRYLIKTRGQQVTLSCSPISGHRSVSWYQQTPGQGLQFLFEYFSETQRNKGNFPGRFSGRQFSNSRSEMNVSTLELGDSALYLCASSVRQGDTEALFGQGTRLTVV.